This T cell receptor beta chain is from a study of cytomegalovirus exposure and HLA in healthy donors. PCR used 60 Vbeta primers and 13 Jbeta primers. In the study's own analysis: Some 80 million unique TCR beta chains, 9 million to 11 million shared, were counted in a later analysis. Profiled with immunoSEQ multiplex PCR; TCRdb holds only in-frame clones, not every one. V and J calls and clone size come straight from that table; D and trimming were deduced from the DNA. The data contain about 210,000 clones, roughly 82% of them singletons. In the case of this clone: Antigen specificity is unknown.

Study findings and constraints: In an earlier analysis, about 87% or about 30%: the productive usage of most TCR beta V segments. Clonal expansion, a later analysis showed, was greater in HLA-associated TCR beta chains than in equally common others. Common viral pathogens were later found to be apparently linked to several of the most significant clusters.

Input material: PBMCs. This sequence was found in a man aged 35 to 55 in good health and CMV-seropositive.

DNA for the CDR3: TGCGCCAGCAGCACCGACAGGGGCTCCGACGGCGAGCAGTTCTTC. Amino acid sequence: CASSTDRGSDGEQFF. This chain connects TRBV5-1 to TRBJ2-1, with TRBD1 matching over 8 bases. CDR1 SGHRS and CDR2 YFSETQ come from the germline V gene. The V segment lost 4 bases and the J segment 10 bases; nucleotides outside the gene matches: 13. The CDR3 spans 15 residues.